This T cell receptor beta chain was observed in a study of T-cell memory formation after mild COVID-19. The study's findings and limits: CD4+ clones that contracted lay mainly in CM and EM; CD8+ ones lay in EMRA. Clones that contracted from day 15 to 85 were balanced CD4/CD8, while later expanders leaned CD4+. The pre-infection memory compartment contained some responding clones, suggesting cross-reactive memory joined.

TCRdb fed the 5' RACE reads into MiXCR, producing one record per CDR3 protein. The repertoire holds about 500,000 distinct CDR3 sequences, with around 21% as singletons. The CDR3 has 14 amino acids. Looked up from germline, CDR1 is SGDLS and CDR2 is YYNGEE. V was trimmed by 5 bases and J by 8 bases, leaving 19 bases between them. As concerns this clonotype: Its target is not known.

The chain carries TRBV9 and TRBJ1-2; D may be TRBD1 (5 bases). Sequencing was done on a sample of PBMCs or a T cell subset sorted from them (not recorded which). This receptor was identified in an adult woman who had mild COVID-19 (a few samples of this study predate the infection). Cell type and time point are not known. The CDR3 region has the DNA TGTGCCAGCAGTGTAAGGGTCGCCGAGGGGGGCTACACCTTC. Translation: CASSVRVAEGGYTF.